The source of this T cell receptor (beta chain) is a study of patients and donors after allogeneic stem cell transplantation. CDR3 length: 16 residues. MiXCR, run by TCRdb on the RT-PCR reads, gives a single entry per CDR3 protein. The repertoire includes some 150,000 distinct CDR3 sequences, approximately 35% of them detected once, and roughly 50% sits in the top ten. V and J are TRBV21-1 and TRBJ2-5; no DNA check was done on the table's D call, TRBD2. TRBV21-1 is deemed a pseudogene. The receptor was derived from a human donor who was either an allogeneic HSCT recipient or a stem cell or donor lymphocyte infusion donor (not recorded which). It is not recorded whose cells these are; they may come from a transplant donor. Sequenced input: blood, either unsorted or a sorted T cell fraction (not recorded which). The CDR3 is CASSKEALGGAETQYF. In DNA, the CDR3 is TGTGCCAGCAGCAAAGAAGCCCTGGGAGGGGCAGAGACCCAGTACTTC.